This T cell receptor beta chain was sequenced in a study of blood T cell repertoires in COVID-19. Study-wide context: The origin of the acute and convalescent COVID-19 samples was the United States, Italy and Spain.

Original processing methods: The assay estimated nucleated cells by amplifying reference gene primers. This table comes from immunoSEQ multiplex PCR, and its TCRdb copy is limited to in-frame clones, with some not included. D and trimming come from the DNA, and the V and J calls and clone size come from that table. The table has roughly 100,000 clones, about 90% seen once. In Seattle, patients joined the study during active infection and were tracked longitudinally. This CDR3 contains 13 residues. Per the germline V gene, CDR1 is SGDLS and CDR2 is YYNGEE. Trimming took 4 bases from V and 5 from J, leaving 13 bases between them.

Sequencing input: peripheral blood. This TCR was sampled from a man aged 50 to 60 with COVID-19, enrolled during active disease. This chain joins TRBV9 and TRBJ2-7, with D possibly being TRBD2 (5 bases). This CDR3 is CASSPNGKNEQYF. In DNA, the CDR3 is TGTGCCAGCAGCCCGAACGGGAAAAACGAGCAGTACTTC.